The clone carrying this T cell receptor beta chain was detected only a few times. Antigen: not known. The CDR3 runs to 15 residues. Trimming pared 5 bases from V and 0 bases from J, leaving 13 bases between. Original handling: A classifier for distant metastasis in papillary thyroid cancer was constructed using CDR3 differences observed across clinicopathological groups. TCRdb reprocessed the PCR reads via MiXCR. The V and J calls follow TCRdb's processing rather than the paper's. The sample lists 45,000 to 65,000 clones, 20% seen once, with roughly 4% in the top ten. The sample originates from a study of metastatic and nonmetastatic thyroid tumors. Study-wide findings and caveats: Benign nodules were reported to have significantly lower TCR beta diversity than malignant thyroid tumors, in blood and tumor.

The entire patient cohort was treatment-naive prior to thyroid surgery. Material for sequencing was blood. This sequence originates from a female donor with papillary thyroid cancer or a benign thyroid nodule (not recorded which). Some clones in this sample may be carry-over from other donors' samples. The rearrangement uses TRBV12-3 or TRBV12-4 and TRBJ1-1; D is perhaps TRBD1 (6 bases). CDR3 bases: TGTGCCAGCAGTCCCCTTAGGGGGGTGAACACTGAAGCTTTCTTT. Translation: CASSPLRGVNTEAFF.